This TCR beta chain was identified in a study of blood T cell repertoires in COVID-19 (dated by TCRdb to the early 2020s). About the full investigation: Samples from collaborators originated in the United States, Italy and Spain and spanned both the acute and convalescent phases of COVID-19. The prospective study material was composed of cDNA or gDNA derived from T cells, B-cell-depleted T cells, or PBMCs. The samples were drawn from two sources: the first 160 participants of the ongoing ImmuneRACE study, and 1,254 subjects contributed by 6 global collaborators. The repertoires were released in a freely available public database intended as a resource for research on the immune response to SARS-CoV-2. Deeply sampled blood TCRbeta repertoires from subjects exposed to, actively infected with, or recovered from COVID-19 were included in the dataset. Nearly every sample came with metadata listing a de-identified subject ID, COVID-19 status, age in years and sex. HLA class I and class II types, where available, came from metadata supplied by the sample provider rather than from assay-based typing. What the study reported, not specific to this receptor: How much clinical and demographic metadata was included differed by source and by participant, and the metadata was provided uncurated.

CDR1 and CDR2 are drawn from the germline V gene: MNHEY, SVGEGT. V and J lose 2 bases and 1 base, and a span of 11 bases separates them. Inclusive of the bounding cysteine and phenylalanine, the CDR3 is 15 residues long. Only the CDR3 part of the read is kept: 45 bases, read in frame from the first base. TCRbeta CDR3 regions were amplified from genomic DNA by means of the immunoSEQ Assay, a bias-controlled multiplex PCR. Turning to the authors' computational methods: The number of nucleated cells in each sample was estimated by amplification of reference gene primers within the assay. To quantify the absolute abundance of each unique TCRbeta CDR3 rearrangement, sequence reads were collapsed and filtered. Productive Simpson clonality was computed per sample as the square root of Simpson's diversity index over productive rearrangements. Here the immuneACCESS table is served through TCRdb, limited to in-frame sequences with V and J called. Missing clones are a known gap in these copies; in checked studies unresolved V genes cover under half, and the rest lacks a known reason. D and trimming come from the DNA, and the V and J calls and clone size come from that table. The sample table lists roughly 250,000 clones, 88% of them with a count of one. Approximately 2% of the sample lies in the top ten.

Details on this clone: Its antigen remains undetermined. No base quality values were provided; no much bigger clone lies one nucleotide off.

Another Seattle source contributed samples from volunteer blood donors who had recovered from COVID-19. The collaborating institutions used their own protocols to collect whole blood in K2EDTA tubes. For TCRbeta analysis, collaborator samples were shipped as frozen whole blood, as isolated PBMCs, or as DNA extracted from either sample type. Sequencing input: peripheral blood. This receptor was obtained from a woman between 40 and 50 years old who had recovered from COVID-19. The rearrangement combines TRBV6-2 or TRBV6-3 with TRBJ2-5; a weak D assignment points to TRBD1 (6 bases agree). This receptor carries the CDR3 CASSYTGQPQETQYF. The nucleotide sequence is given as TGTGCCAGCAGTTACACTGGACAGCCCCAAGAGACCCAGTACTTC.